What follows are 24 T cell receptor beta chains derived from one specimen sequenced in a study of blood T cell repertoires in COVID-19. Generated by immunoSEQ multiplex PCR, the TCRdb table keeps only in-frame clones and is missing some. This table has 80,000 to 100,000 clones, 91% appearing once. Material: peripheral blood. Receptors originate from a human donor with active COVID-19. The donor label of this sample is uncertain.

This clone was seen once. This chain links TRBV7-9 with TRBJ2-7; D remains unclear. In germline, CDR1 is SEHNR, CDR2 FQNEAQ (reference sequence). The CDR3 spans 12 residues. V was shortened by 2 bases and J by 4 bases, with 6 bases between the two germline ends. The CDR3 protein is CASSLYGYEQYF. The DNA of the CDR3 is TGTGCCAGCAGCTTATACGGGTACGAGCAGTACTTC.

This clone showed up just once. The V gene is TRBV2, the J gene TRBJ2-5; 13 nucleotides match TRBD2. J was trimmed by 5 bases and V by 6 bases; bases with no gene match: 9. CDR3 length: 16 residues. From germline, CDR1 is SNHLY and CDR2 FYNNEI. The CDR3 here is CASRETSGGLWETQYF. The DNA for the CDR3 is TGTGCCAGCAGGGAGACTAGCGGGGGGTTGTGGGAGACCCAGTACTTC.

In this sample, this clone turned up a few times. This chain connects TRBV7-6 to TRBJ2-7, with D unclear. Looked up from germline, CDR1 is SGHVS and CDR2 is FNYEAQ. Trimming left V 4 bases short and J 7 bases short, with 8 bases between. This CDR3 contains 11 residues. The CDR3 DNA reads TGTGCCAGCAGCTCCGGTCTTGAGCAGTACTTC. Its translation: CASSSGLEQYF.

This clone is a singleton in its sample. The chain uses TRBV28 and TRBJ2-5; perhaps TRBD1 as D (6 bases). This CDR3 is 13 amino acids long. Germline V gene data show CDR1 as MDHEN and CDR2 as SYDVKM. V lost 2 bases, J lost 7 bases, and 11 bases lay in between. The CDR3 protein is CASSLLKGGTQYF. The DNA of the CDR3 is TGTGCCAGCAGTTTACTTAAAGGGGGGACCCAGTACTTC.

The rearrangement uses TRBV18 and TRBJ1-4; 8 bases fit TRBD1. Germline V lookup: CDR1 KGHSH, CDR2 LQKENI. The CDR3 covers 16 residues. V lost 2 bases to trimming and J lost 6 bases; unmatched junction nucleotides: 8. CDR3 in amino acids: CASSPAGTGGDEKLFF. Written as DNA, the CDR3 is TGTGCCAGCTCACCAGCTGGGACAGGAGGAGATGAAAAACTGTTTTTT.

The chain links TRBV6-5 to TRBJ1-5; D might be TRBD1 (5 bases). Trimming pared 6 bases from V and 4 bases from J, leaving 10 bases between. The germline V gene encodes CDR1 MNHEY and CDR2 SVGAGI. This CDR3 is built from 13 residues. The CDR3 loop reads CASRGGTNQPQHF. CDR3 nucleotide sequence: TGTGCCAGCAGAGGAGGGACTAATCAGCCCCAGCATTTT.

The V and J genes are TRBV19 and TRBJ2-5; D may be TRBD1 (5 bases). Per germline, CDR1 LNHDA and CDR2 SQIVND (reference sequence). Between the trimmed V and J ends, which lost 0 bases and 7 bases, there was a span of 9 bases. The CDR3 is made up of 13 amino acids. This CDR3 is CASSIEGAGTQYF. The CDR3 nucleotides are TGTGCCAGTAGTATAGAAGGGGCTGGGACCCAGTACTTC.

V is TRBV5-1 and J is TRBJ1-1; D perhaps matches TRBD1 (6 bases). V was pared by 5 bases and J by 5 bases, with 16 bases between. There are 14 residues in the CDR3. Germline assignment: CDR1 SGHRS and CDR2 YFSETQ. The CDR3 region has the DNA TGCGCCAGCAGAGTAGGGGGGGCAAAGACTGAAGCTTTCTTT. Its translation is CASRVGGAKTEAFF.

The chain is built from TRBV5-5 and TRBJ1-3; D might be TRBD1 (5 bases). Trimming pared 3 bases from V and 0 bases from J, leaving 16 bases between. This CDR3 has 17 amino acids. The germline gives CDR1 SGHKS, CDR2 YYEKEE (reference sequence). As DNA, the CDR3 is TGTGCCAGCAGCTCACTTGACAGATCCCTCTCTGGAAACACCATATATTTT. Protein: CASSSLDRSLSGNTIYF. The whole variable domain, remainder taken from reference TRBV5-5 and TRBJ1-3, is DAGVTQSPTHLIKTRGQQVTLRCSPISGHKSVSWYQQVLGQGPQFIFQYYEKEERGRGNFPDRFSARQFPNYSSELNVNALLLGDSALYLCASSSLDRSLSGNTIYFGEGSWLTVV.

This CDR3 is CASSLIGHEQYF. DNA for the CDR3: TGCGCCAGCAGCCTGATTGGCCACGAGCAGTACTTC. The rearrangement links TRBV5-1 to TRBJ2-7; no clear D. Trimming stripped 4 bases from V and 5 bases from J, with 10 bases between. CDR1 is SGHRS and CDR2 is YFSETQ in the germline V gene. The CDR3 covers 12 residues.

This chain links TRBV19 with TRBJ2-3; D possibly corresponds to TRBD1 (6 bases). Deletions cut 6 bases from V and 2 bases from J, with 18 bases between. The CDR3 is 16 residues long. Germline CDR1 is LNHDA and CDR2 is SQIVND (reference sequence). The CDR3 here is CASSSGRQAYTDTQYF. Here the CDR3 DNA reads TGTGCCAGTAGCTCAGGGAGACAGGCTTACACAGATACGCAGTATTTT.

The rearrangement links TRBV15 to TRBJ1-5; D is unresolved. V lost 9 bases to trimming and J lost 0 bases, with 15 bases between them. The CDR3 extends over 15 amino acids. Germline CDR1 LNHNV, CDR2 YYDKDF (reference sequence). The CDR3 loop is CATSAGWGSNQPQHF. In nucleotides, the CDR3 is TGTGCCACGTCAGCGGGGTGGGGTAGCAATCAGCCCCAGCATTTT.

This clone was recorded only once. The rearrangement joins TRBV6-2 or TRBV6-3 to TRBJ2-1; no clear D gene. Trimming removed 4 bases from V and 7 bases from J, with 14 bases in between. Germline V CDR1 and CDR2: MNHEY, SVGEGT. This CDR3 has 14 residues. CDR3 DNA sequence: TGTGCCAGCAGTTGGCGGTACGGATCGAATGAGCAGTTCTTC. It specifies CASSWRYGSNEQFF.

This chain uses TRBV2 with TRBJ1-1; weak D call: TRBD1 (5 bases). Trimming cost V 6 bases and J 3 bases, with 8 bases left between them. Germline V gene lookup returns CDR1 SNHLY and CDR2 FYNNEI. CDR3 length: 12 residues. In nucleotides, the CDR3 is TGTGCCAGCAGGGGGCTGTACACTGAAGCTTTCTTT. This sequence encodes CASRGLYTEAFF. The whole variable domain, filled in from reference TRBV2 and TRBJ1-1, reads EPEVTQTPSHQVTQMGQEVILRCVPISNHLYFYWYRQILGQKVEFLVSFYNNEISEKSEIFDDQFSVERPDGSNFTLKIRSTKLEDSAMYFCASRGLYTEAFFGQGTRLTVV.

CDR3: CASSQDLGSLETQYF. For the CDR3, the DNA is TGTGCCAGCAGCCAAGATTTAGGGAGTCTAGAGACCCAGTACTTC. V gene TRBV3-1 (or the pseudogene TRBV3-2) combines with J gene TRBJ2-5; maybe TRBD2 (5 bases). CDR3 length: 15 amino acids. Germline CDR1 LGHDT, CDR2 YNNKEL (reference sequence). V was pared by 0 bases and J by 4 bases, with 12 bases between.

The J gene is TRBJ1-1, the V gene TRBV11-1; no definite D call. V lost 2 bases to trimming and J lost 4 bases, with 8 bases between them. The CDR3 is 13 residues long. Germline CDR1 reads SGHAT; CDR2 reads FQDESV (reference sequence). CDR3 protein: CASSLLVGTEAFF. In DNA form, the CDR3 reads TGTGCCAGCAGCTTATTAGTTGGCACTGAAGCTTTCTTT.

The CDR3 loop reads CASSYFPRERRNTIYF. The CDR3 DNA reads TGTGCCAGCAGTTATTTTCCCCGGGAGAGGAGAAACACCATATATTTT. V gene TRBV5-8 combines with J gene TRBJ1-3; D gene uncertain. V was shortened by 5 bases and J by 5 bases, with 20 bases between the two germline ends. Germline loops: CDR1 SGHTS, CDR2 YDEGEE. The CDR3 has 16 residues.

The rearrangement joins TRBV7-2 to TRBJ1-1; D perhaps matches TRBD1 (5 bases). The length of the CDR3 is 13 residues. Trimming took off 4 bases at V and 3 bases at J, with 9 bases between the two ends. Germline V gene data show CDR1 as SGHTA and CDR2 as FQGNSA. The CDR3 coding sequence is TGTGCCAGCAGCTCGACAGCCTACACTGAAGCTTTCTTT. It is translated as CASSSTAYTEAFF.

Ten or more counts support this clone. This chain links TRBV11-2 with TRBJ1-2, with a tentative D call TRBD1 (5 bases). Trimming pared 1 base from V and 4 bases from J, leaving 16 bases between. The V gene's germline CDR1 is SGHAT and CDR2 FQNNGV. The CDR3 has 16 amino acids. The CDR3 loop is CASSLALVGQGYGYTF. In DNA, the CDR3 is TGTGCCAGCAGCTTAGCCCTCGTAGGGCAGGGCTATGGCTACACCTTC.

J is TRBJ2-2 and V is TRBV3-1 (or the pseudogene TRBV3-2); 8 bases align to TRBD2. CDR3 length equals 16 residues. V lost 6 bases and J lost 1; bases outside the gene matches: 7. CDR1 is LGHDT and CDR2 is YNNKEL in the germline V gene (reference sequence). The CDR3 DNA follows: TGTGCCAGCAGACGACTTAGCGGGGTGAACACCGGGGAGCTGTTTTTT. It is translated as CASRRLSGVNTGELFF.

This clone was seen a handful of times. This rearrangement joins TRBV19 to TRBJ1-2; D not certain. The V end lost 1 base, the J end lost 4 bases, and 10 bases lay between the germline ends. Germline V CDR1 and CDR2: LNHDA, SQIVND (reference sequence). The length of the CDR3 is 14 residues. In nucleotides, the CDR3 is TGTGCCAGTAGTATAGGGGCAGACATCTATGGCTACACCTTC. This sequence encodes CASSIGADIYGYTF.

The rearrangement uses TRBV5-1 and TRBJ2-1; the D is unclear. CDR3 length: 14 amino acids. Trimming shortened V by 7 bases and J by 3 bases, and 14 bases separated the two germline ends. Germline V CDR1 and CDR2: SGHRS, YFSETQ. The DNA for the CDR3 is TGCGCCAGCGCCGAGGCAAAGAACTACAATGAGCAGTTCTTC. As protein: CASAEAKNYNEQFF.

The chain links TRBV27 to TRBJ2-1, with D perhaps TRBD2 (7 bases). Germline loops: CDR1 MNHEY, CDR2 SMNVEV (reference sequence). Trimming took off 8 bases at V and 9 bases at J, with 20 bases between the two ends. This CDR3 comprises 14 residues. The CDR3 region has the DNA TGTGCCAGCGCTGATCCGGGGGGCCGGGGTGAGCAGTTCTTC. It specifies CASADPGGRGEQFF.

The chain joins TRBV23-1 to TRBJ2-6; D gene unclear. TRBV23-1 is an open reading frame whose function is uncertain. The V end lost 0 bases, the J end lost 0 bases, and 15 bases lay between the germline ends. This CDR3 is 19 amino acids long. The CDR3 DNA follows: TGCGCCAGCAGTCAATCGTCTCCAGGCCCTCCCTCTGGGGCCAACGTCCTGACTTTC. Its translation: CASSQSSPGPPSGANVLTF.